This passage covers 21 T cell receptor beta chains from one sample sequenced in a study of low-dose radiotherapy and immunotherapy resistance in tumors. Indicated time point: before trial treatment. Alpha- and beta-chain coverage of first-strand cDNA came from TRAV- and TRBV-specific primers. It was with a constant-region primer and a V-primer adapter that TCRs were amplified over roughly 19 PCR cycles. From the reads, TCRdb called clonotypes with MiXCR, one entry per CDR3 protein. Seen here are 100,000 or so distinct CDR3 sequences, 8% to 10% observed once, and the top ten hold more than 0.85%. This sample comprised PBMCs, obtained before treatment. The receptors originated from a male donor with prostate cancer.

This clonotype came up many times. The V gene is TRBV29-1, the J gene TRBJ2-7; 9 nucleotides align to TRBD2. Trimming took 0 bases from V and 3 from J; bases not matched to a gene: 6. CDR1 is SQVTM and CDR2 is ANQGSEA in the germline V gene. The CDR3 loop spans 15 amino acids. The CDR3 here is CSVEDKLAGNYEQYF. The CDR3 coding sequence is TGCAGCGTTGAAGATAAGCTAGCGGGAAACTACGAGCAGTACTTC.

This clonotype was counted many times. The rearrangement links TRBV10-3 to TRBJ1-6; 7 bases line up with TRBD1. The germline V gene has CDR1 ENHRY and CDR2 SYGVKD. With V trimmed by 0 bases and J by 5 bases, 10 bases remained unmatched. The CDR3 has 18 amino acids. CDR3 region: CAISESDRKIQNNSPLHF. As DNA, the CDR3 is TGTGCCATCAGTGAGTCGGACAGGAAAATCCAAAATAATTCACCCCTCCACTTT.

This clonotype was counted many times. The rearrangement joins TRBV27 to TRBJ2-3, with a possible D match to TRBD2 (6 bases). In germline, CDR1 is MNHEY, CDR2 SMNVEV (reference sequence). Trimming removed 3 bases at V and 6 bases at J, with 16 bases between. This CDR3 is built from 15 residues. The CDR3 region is CASSFRGGAGDTQYF. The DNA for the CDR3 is TGTGCCAGCAGTTTCCGAGGCGGGGCAGGGGATACGCAGTATTTT.

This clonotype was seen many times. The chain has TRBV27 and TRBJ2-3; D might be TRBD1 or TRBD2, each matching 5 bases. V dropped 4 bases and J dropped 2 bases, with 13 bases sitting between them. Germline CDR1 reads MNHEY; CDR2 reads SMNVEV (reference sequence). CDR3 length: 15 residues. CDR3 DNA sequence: TGTGCCAGCAGTTCTACTGGGGGTTTCACAGATACGCAGTATTTT. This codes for CASSSTGGFTDTQYF.

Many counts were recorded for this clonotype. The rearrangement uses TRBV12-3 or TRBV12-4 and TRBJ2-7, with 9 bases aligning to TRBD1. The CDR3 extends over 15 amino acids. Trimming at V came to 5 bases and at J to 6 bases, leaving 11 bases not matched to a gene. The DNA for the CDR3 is TGTGCCAGCAGTCGCCCAATCTCGACAGGGGGCGAGCAGTACTTC. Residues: CASSRPISTGGEQYF.

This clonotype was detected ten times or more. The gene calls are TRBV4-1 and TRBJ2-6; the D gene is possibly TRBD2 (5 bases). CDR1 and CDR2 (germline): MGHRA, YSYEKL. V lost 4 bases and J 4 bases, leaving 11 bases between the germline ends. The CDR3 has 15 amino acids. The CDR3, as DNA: TGCGCCAGCAGCCCGTCCGGGGAAGGGGCCAACGTCCTGACTTTC. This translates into CASSPSGEGANVLTF.

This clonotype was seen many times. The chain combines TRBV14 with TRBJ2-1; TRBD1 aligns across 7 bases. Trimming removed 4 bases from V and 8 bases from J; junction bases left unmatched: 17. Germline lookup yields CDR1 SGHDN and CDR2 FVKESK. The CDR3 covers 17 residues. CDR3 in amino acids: CASSRGNRDRIKDEQFF. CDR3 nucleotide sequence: TGTGCCAGCAGCCGGGGAAACCGGGACAGAATTAAGGATGAGCAGTTCTTC.

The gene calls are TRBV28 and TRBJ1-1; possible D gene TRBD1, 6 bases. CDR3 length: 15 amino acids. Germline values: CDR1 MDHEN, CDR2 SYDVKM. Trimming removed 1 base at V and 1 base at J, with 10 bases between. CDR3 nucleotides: TGTGCCAGCAGTTTATACGGGACAAAGAACACTGAAGCTTTCTTT. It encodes CASSLYGTKNTEAFF.

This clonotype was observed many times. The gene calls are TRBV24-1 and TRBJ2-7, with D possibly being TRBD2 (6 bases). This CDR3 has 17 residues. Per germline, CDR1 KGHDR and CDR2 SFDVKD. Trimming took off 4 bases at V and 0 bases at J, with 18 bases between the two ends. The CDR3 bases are TGTGCCACCAGTGACCCTCTAGGACGGGGGAGCTCCTACGAGCAGTACTTC. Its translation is CATSDPLGRGSSYEQYF.

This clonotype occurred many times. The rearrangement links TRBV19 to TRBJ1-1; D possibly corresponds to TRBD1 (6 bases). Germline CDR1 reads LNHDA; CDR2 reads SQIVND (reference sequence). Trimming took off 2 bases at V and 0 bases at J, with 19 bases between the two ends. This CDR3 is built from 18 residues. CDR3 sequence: CASSISGTRLGMNTEAFF. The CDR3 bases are TGTGCCAGTAGTATAAGCGGGACACGACTTGGGATGAACACTGAAGCTTTCTTT. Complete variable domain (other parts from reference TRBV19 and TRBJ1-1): DGGITQSPKYLFRKEGQNVTLSCEQNLNHDAMYWYRQDPGQGLRLIYYSQIVNDFQKGDIAEGYSVSREKKESFPLTVTSAQKNPTAFYLCASSISGTRLGMNTEAFFGQGTRLTVV.

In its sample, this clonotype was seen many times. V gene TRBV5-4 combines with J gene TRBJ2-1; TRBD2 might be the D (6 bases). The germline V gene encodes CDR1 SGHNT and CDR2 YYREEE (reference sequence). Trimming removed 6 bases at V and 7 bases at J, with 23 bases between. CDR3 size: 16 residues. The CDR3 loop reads CASTRTGLVKGNEQFF. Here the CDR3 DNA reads TGTGCCAGCACTAGAACGGGACTCGTAAAGGGGAATGAGCAGTTCTTC.

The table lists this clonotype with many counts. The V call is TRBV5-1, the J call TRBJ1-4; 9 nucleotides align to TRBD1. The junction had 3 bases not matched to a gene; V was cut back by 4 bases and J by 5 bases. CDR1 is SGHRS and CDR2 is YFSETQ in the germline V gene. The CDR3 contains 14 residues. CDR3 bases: TGCGCCAGCAGCGTCGGACAGGGGAATGAAAAACTGTTTTTT. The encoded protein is CASSVGQGNEKLFF. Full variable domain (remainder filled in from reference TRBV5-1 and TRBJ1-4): KAGVTQTPRYLIKTRGQQVTLSCSPISGHRSVSWYQQTPGQGLQFLFEYFSETQRNKGNFPGRFSGRQFSNSRSEMNVSTLELGDSALYLCASSVGQGNEKLFFGSGTQLSVL.

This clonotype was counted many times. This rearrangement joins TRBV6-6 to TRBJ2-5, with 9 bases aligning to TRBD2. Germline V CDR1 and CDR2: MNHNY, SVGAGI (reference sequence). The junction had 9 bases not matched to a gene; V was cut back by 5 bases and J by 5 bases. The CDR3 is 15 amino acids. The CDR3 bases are TGTGCCAGCAGTGTGTCGCTAGCGGGATGGGAGACCCAGTACTTC. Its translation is CASSVSLAGWETQYF.

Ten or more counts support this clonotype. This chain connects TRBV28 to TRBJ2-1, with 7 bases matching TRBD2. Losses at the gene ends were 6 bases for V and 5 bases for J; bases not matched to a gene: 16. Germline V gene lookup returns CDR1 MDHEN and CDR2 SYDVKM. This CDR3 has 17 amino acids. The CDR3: CASRVLGLASGNNEQFF. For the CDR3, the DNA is TGTGCCAGCAGGGTCTTGGGGTTGGCTAGCGGTAACAATGAGCAGTTCTTC.

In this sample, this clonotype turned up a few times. The CDR3 nucleotides read TGTGCCAGCAGCAGGGAGGCGGATTCACCCCTCCACTTT. It is translated as CASSREADSPLHF. This chain uses TRBV7-2 with TRBJ1-6, with D uncertain. Germline V CDR1 and CDR2: SGHTA, FQGNSA. Trimming left V 5 bases short and J 8 bases short, with 10 bases between. The CDR3 sequence is 13 residues long.

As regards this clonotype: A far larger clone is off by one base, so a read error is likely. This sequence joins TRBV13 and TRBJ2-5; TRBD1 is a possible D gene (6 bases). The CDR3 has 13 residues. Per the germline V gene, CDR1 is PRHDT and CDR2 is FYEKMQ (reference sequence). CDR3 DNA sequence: TGTGCCAGCAGCAACAGGGTCGGAGAGACCCAGAACTTC. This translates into CASSNRVGETQNF.

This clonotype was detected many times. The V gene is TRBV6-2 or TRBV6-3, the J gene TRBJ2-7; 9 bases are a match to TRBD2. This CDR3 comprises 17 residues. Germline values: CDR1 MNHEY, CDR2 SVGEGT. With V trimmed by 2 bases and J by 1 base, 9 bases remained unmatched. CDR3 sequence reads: CASSYGTSRAGSYEQYF. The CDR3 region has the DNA TGTGCCAGCAGTTACGGGACTAGCAGGGCCGGGTCCTACGAGCAGTACTTC.

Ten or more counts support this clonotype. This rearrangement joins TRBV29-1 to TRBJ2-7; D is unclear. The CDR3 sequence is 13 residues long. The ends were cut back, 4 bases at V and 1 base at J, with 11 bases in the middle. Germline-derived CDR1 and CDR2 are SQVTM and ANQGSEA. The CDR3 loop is CSVVGVVSYEQYF. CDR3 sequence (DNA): TGCAGCGTTGTTGGGGTGGTGTCCTACGAGCAGTACTTC.

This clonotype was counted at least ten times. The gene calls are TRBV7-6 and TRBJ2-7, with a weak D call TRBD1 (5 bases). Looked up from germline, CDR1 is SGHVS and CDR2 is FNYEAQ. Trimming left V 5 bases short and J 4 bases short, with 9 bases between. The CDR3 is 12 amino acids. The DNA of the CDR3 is TGTGCCAGCAGCAAGGGGCCATACGAGCAGTACTTC. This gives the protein CASSKGPYEQYF.

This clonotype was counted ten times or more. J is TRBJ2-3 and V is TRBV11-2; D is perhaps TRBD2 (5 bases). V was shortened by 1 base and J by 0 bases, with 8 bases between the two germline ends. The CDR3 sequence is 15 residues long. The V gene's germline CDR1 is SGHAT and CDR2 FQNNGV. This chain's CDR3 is CASSLAGFSTDTQYF. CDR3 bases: TGTGCCAGCAGCTTAGCGGGGTTTAGCACAGATACGCAGTATTTT.

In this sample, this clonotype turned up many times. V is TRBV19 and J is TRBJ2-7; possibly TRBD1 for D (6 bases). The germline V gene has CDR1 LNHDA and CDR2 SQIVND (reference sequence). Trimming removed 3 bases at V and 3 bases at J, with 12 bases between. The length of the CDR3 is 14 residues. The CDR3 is CASSIRTAGYEQYF. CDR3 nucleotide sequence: TGTGCCAGTAGTATTCGGACAGCCGGCTACGAGCAGTACTTC.